The present T cell receptor (beta chain) was sequenced within a study of identical twins (dated by TCRdb to about 2016). With respect to the entire study: TCR alpha and beta repertoires from monozygotic twins, unrelated adults of various ages and cord blood were deep-sequenced to test whether fetal clonotypes persist. Replicate twin experiments were performed at different times using different library preparation protocols to rule out contamination.

CDR1 and CDR2, looked up from the germline V gene, are SQVTM and ANQGSEA. The cysteine opens and the phenylalanine closes a CDR3 of 14 amino acids. Only CDR3 DNA is held: 42 bases, read in frame from base 1. V is trimmed back by 6 bases and J by 1 base, and the junction contains 7 bases that no gene match accounts for. Every donor was a healthy Caucasian. Three pairs of female monozygotic twins, all aged roughly 18 to 29 years, were included in the twin cohort. Miltenyi CD45RO+ enrichment and human naive T-cell isolation kits were used to isolate memory (CD45RO+) and naive T cells from PBMC. Overall study outcomes, separate from this receptor: Abundant cord blood beta clonotypes had fewer insertions, young adult naive repertoires showed a similar but weaker trend, and memory repertoires showed no such trend. In monozygotic twins, out-of-frame TCR alpha sharing was systematically underestimated by recombination models, although the models agreed with sharing between unrelated individuals. Compared with coincidental sharing between unrelated individuals, out-of-frame TCR alpha sequences shared between twins had an excess of sequences with low generation probability. Because the same donors could not be followed over many years, the conclusions relied on cross-sectional statistical analysis. Invariant T cells such as MAIT and iNKT could partly confound zero-insertion analyses, although diverse VJ usage argued against such confounding for most clonotypes. The excess sharing between twins in beta out-of-frame sequences was weaker because fewer shared sequences reduced the signal-to-noise ratio.

Many counts were recorded for this clonotype. What this receptor recognizes is not known. Per-nucleotide qualities are absent, and no much larger clonotype sits a single base away. Library preparation used 5' RACE. The sequencer listed for this sample is Illumina HiSeq 2000. Template switching introduced a universal primer binding site; the final cDNA contained a unique molecular identifier, enabling accurate counting of TCR cDNA molecules. Specific primers in the conserved constant-segment region were used to synthesize first-strand cDNA for TCR alpha and beta chains. Each cDNA library was double barcoded, with a SMART-Mk sample barcode plus Illumina barcodes, to control for contamination. TruSeq adapter sequences, together with Illumina sample barcodes, were added in two successive PCR steps. TCR alpha and beta cDNA libraries were sequenced on the Illumina HiSeq platform with custom primers. The source study handled its data this way. MiGEC was used to process raw reads and extract unique molecular identifiers, and MiXCR was used to find CDR3 positions. For each individual, recombination models were inferred using an EM algorithm with the repgenHMM and IGoR tools. The analysis of shared clonotypes was done with the tcR package in R, with sharing normalized by the product of cloneset sizes. To study raw recombination free of thymic and clonal selection effects, out-of-frame nonproductive sequences were analyzed. Clones were called with MiXCR by TCRdb after fastp trimmed the public reads at Q25, and only in-frame beta chains were retained. Each entry is one CDR3 protein sequence, shown with its most common DNA and genes. TCRdb, not the authors, supplied the V and J calls. This sample holds a few hundred thousand distinct CDR3 sequences; over 9.5% were observed only once. 3.5% to 5% of the sample rests with the top ten.

The sample was also reused in another study, on yellow fever vaccine responses in identical twins. The second investigation adds: According to the authors, in identical twins the way T cells responded to vaccination appeared partly convergent and partly personalized. In identical twins, the study followed T cell clones that responded to the vaccine with precision.

This TCR came from a woman aged 18-35 years in good health. The sequenced sample was memory (CD45RO+) T cells sorted from blood. The sample's cell subset or site label is to be understood as: CD45RO+ enriched T cells. Rearrangement joined TRBV29-1 to TRBJ2-5; 8 central nucleotides agree with TRBD1. The DNA sequence follows: TGCAGCGTAGGACGACAGGGGCTCCAAGAGACCCAGTACTTC. This codes for CSVGRQGLQETQYF.